The 27 T cell receptor beta chains listed next were all sequenced from one sample in a study of blood T cell repertoires in COVID-19. Some clones are missing from TCRdb's copy, which holds only in-frame ones; the method was immunoSEQ multiplex PCR. This sample has under 200,000 clones, with approximately 90% found just once. The sequenced sample consisted of peripheral blood. The origin of the receptors is a middle-aged man with acute or convalescent COVID-19.

This sequence joins TRBV24-1 and TRBJ2-3; D possibly corresponds to TRBD1 (5 bases). The ends were cut back, 6 bases at V and 0 bases at J, with 12 bases in the middle. CDR1 and CDR2 from the germline V gene are KGHDR and SFDVKD. The CDR3 extends over 15 amino acids. CDR3 in DNA: TGTGCCACCAGTTCGACAGTTACTAGCACAGATACGCAGTATTTT. Translating it yields CATSSTVTSTDTQYF.

The chain links TRBV5-8 to TRBJ2-7; D call uncertain. The CDR3 runs 15 residues. Trimming removed 0 bases at V and 3 bases at J, with 13 bases between. In germline, CDR1 is SGHTS, CDR2 YDEGEE. The CDR3 DNA reads TGTGCCAGCAGCTTGGCTGCCGGCCCAGGCTACGAGCAGTACGTC. This gives the protein CASSLAAGPGYEQYV.

The V gene is TRBV3-1 (or the pseudogene TRBV3-2), the J gene TRBJ1-2, with D tentatively TRBD1 (5 bases). V lost 4 bases and J 6 bases, leaving 9 bases between the germline ends. This CDR3 region has 12 residues. CDR1 and CDR2 from the germline V gene are LGHDT and YNNKEL (reference sequence). As DNA, the CDR3 is TGTGCCAGCAGCCTTCAAGGGGATGGCTACACCTTC. It is translated as CASSLQGDGYTF.

This clone was seen a single time. The chain couples TRBV3-1 (or the pseudogene TRBV3-2) to TRBJ1-2; 7 nucleotides align to TRBD1. The J segment lost 4 bases and the V segment lost 1 base, leaving 6 bases of the junction unmatched. CDR1 is LGHDT, CDR2 YNNKEL, per germline (reference sequence). There are 15 residues in the CDR3. The CDR3 bases are TGTGCCAGCAGCCAAGTACAGGGGCCCGGCTATGGCTACACCTTC. It is translated as CASSQVQGPGYGYTF.

This chain connects TRBV27 to TRBJ2-5; D unresolved. CDR3 size: 13 residues. Germline V gene sequence: CDR1 MNHEY, CDR2 SMNVEV (reference sequence). V lost 2 bases to trimming and J lost 1 base, with 5 bases between them. The CDR3 is CASSLGFQETQYF. For the CDR3, the DNA is TGTGCCAGCAGTTTAGGCTTCCAAGAGACCCAGTACTTC.

J is TRBJ2-2 and V is TRBV5-3, with TRBD1 matching over 9 bases. TRBV5-3 is an open reading frame, and its role is uncertain. Trimming removed 5 bases from V and 4 bases from J; junction bases left unmatched: 6. The CDR3 sequence is 15 residues long. The CDR3 region is CARSKGQGCTGELFF. DNA of the CDR3: TGTGCCAGAAGTAAGGGACAGGGTTGCACCGGGGAGCTGTTTTTT.

The chain couples TRBV5-1 to TRBJ1-1; unclear D gene. Germline assignment: CDR1 SGHRS and CDR2 YFSETQ. Trimming stripped 2 bases from V and 1 base from J, with 9 bases between. The CDR3 runs 14 residues. CDR3 region: CASSFRRGNTEAFF. The CDR3 nucleotides read TGCGCCAGCAGCTTCCGGCGGGGGAACACTGAAGCTTTCTTT.

This rearrangement joins TRBV5-1 to TRBJ2-2, with 9 nucleotides matching TRBD2. V dropped 2 bases and J dropped 2; count of bases not matched to a gene: 1. Germline CDR1 reads SGHRS; CDR2 reads YFSETQ. The CDR3 loop spans 15 amino acids. The CDR3 DNA reads as TGCGCCAGCAGCTTTAGCGGGGGAAACACCGGGGAGCTGTTTTTT. Its protein is CASSFSGGNTGELFF.

The chain uses TRBV9 and TRBJ2-1; 7 nucleotides agree with TRBD2. Germline-derived CDR1 and CDR2 are SGDLS and YYNGEE. After removal of 5 bases from V and 2 bases from J, the junction contained 10 bases not matched to a gene. CDR3 length: 16 residues. The CDR3 DNA is TGTGCCAGCAGTGAACTAGCGAAGTTGGCCTACAATGAGCAGTTCTTC. Translating gives CASSELAKLAYNEQFF.

V usage is TRBV9 and J usage is TRBJ2-5; 10 bases agree with TRBD2. CDR1 is SGDLS, CDR2 YYNGEE, per germline. This CDR3 region has 14 residues. J lost 4 bases, V lost 4 bases, and 4 bases had no gene match. The CDR3 reads CASSPGLARETQYF. Written as DNA, the CDR3 is TGTGCCAGCAGCCCGGGACTAGCGAGAGAGACCCAGTACTTC. The full variable domain, with the rest looked up from reference TRBV9 and TRBJ2-5, is DSGVTQTPKHLITATGQRVTLRCSPRSGDLSVYWYQQSLDQGLQFLIQYYNGEERAKGNILERFSAQQFPDLHSELNLSSLELGDSALYFCASSPGLARETQYFGPGTRLLVL.

V gene TRBV28 combines with J gene TRBJ2-5, with D tentatively TRBD2 (6 bases). This CDR3 is 15 amino acids long. Germline assignment: CDR1 MDHEN and CDR2 SYDVKM. V was clipped by 6 bases and J by 2 bases, with 16 bases between them. The CDR3 is CASSFGRQSQETQYF. DNA of the CDR3: TGTGCCAGCAGCTTCGGGAGACAGTCACAAGAGACCCAGTACTTC.

The chain is built from TRBV4-1 and TRBJ2-3; 11 bases fit TRBD2. V gave up 3 bases and J gave up 1 base; unmatched junction bases: 15. The CDR3 is 20 residues long. Germline V gene data show CDR1 as MGHRA and CDR2 as YSYEKL. The CDR3 here is CASSHPGLAGRPRGTDTQYF. CDR3 sequence (DNA): TGCGCCAGCAGCCATCCAGGACTAGCGGGCCGACCAAGGGGCACAGATACGCAGTATTTT.

The chain recombines TRBV29-1 with TRBJ1-1, with D perhaps TRBD1 (6 bases). Per germline, CDR1 SQVTM and CDR2 ANQGSEA. With 6 bases removed from V and 0 bases from J, the gap between germline ends came to 11 bases. The CDR3 is 13 amino acids. CDR3 loop: CSVKDSMNTEAFF. CDR3 DNA: TGCAGCGTGAAGGACAGCATGAACACTGAAGCTTTCTTT. The full variable domain, in which reference TRBV29-1 and TRBJ1-1 provide the parts outside the CDR3, is SAVISQKPSRDICQRGTSLTIQCQVDSQVTMMFWYRQQPGQSLTLIATANQGSEATYESGFVIDKFPISRPNLTFSTLTVSNMSPEDSSIYLCSVKDSMNTEAFFGQGTRLTVV.

The gene calls are TRBV18 and TRBJ2-1; the D is unclear. This CDR3 region has 17 residues. Trimming removed 3 bases from V and 1 base from J, with 16 bases in between. Per the germline V gene, CDR1 is KGHSH and CDR2 is LQKENI. CDR3 bases: TGTGCCAGCTCACCCTACCTGCTCACGAATTCCTACAATGAGCAGTTCTTC. It encodes CASSPYLLTNSYNEQFF.

The rearrangement joins TRBV19 to TRBJ2-7; D is perhaps TRBD1 (6 bases). There are 15 residues in the CDR3. Germline-derived CDR1 and CDR2 are LNHDA and SQIVND (reference sequence). V dropped 5 bases and J dropped 3 bases, with 17 bases sitting between them. CDR3 protein: CASSPGTLIHYEQYF. Written as DNA, the CDR3 is TGTGCCAGTAGTCCAGGGACACTGATCCACTACGAGCAGTACTTC.

V is TRBV18 and J is TRBJ1-2, with 12 bases matching TRBD1. The germline CDR1 and CDR2 sequences are KGHSH and LQKENI. There are 14 residues in the CDR3. The V and J ends lost 3 bases and 8 bases, in that order; junction bases with no gene match: 4. The CDR3 sequence: CASSPLGQGAGYTF. The DNA of the CDR3 is TGTGCCAGCTCACCCCTGGGACAGGGGGCCGGCTACACCTTC.

The V call is TRBV20-1, the J call TRBJ1-3; D possibly corresponds to TRBD1 (5 bases). CDR3 size: 18 residues. Germline CDR1 is DFQATT and CDR2 is SNEGSKA (reference sequence). V lost 3 bases to trimming and J lost 3 bases, with 24 bases between them. CDR3 amino acids: CSASFKVSRVGDGNTIYF. The DNA for the CDR3 is TGCAGTGCTAGTTTTAAAGTAAGTCGGGTAGGGGATGGAAACACCATATATTTT.

The chain combines TRBV24-1 with TRBJ2-7; TRBD1 agrees at 8 bases. Germline V gives CDR1 KGHDR, CDR2 SFDVKD. CDR3 size: 14 residues. The ends lost 8 bases at V and 5 bases at J; junction bases unmatched: 10. The chain's CDR3 is CATNARHRGNEQYV. CDR3 sequence (DNA): TGTGCCACCAATGCTCGTCACAGGGGGAACGAGCAGTACGTC.

The chain has TRBV5-4 and TRBJ2-5; D is unresolved. The V gene lost 0 bases and the J gene lost 2 bases, with 8 bases spanning the gap. CDR3 length: 14 amino acids. Germline V lookup: CDR1 SGHNT, CDR2 YYREEE (reference sequence). The CDR3: CASSLERAQETQYF. The CDR3 DNA reads as TGTGCCAGCAGCTTGGAGAGAGCACAAGAGACCCAGTACTTC.

In its sample, this clone was seen once. The chain recombines TRBV28 with TRBJ1-4; 9 bases line up with TRBD1. This CDR3 contains 15 residues. From germline, CDR1 is MDHEN and CDR2 SYDVKM. The V gene end was trimmed by 4 bases and the J gene end by 7 bases; junction bases not matched to a gene: 7. The CDR3 DNA is TGTGCCAGCAGTTACCAGACAGGGGGGGGTGAAAAACTGTTTTTT. Its protein is CASSYQTGGGEKLFF.

Here the CDR3 DNA reads TGCGCCAGCAGCTTGGTGGTAGGGGTAGATACGCAGTATTTT. Protein product: CASSLVVGVDTQYF. The gene calls are TRBV5-1 and TRBJ2-3; weak D call: TRBD1 (5 bases). Between the trimmed V and J ends, which lost 0 bases and 5 bases, there was a span of 10 bases. The CDR3 has 14 amino acids. Germline V gene lookup returns CDR1 SGHRS and CDR2 YFSETQ.

The V call is TRBV10-3, the J call TRBJ1-2; tentative D call: TRBD1 (5 bases). Trimming took 10 bases from V and 0 from J, leaving 12 bases between them. The CDR3 has 13 residues. Germline-derived CDR1 and CDR2 are ENHRY and SYGVKD. CDR3 nucleotides: TGTGCCACCGGGGGAAAACCTAACTATGGCTACACCTTC. Protein sequence: CATGGKPNYGYTF.

J is TRBJ2-7 and V is TRBV27, with a tentative D call TRBD2 (6 bases). In germline, CDR1 is MNHEY, CDR2 SMNVEV (reference sequence). V lost 6 bases and J 2 bases, leaving 14 bases between the germline ends. This CDR3 contains 14 residues. The CDR3 region is CASSGGTGPYEQYF. The CDR3 DNA is TGTGCCAGCAGCGGGGGAACGGGTCCCTACGAGCAGTACTTC.

Of note for this clone: The junction departs from germline at one end; a sequencing error may be responsible. The chain carries TRBV5-4 and TRBJ2-7; TRBD1 matches 7 bases. The germline V gene encodes CDR1 SGHNT and CDR2 YYREEE (reference sequence). The length of the CDR3 is 13 residues. DNA of the CDR3: TGTGCCACCACTCGGGACAGCGACTACGAGCAATACTTC. Protein sequence: CATTRDSDYEQYF.

This sequence joins TRBV6-2 or TRBV6-3 and TRBJ2-5; no clear D. Trimming left V 2 bases short and J 7 bases short, with 5 bases between. CDR1 and CDR2 (germline): MNHEY, SVGEGT. CDR3 length: 11 amino acids. CDR3 DNA: TGTGCCAGCAGTTACCCGGGGACCCAGTACTTC. It codes for CASSYPGTQYF.

This sequence joins TRBV6-2 or TRBV6-3 and TRBJ2-5; 11 nucleotides align to TRBD2. This CDR3 has 16 amino acids. CDR1 and CDR2 from the germline V gene are MNHEY and SVGEGT. With V trimmed by 4 bases and J by 7 bases, 11 bases remained unmatched. CDR3 nucleotide sequence: TGTGCCAGCAGTTTGGAAGGTAGCGGGAGGGCGGGGACCCAGTACTTC. The encoded protein is CASSLEGSGRAGTQYF.

On this clone itself: Sequence at one end of the junction differs from germline and may be a read error. The CDR3 DNA sequence: TGTGCTAGCAGCTTCTACCTGTTTAGCGGGAAAAGCTCCTACAATGAGCAGTTCTTC. Protein product: CASSFYLFSGKSSYNEQFF. The chain links TRBV7-7 to TRBJ2-1, with 8 bases that match TRBD2. This CDR3 contains 19 residues. CDR1 and CDR2 (germline): SSHAT, FNYEAQ (reference sequence).